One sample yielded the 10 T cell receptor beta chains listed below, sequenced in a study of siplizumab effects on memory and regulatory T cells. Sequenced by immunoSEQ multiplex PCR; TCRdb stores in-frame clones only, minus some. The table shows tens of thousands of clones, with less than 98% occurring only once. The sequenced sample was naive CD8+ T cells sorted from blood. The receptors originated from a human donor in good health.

The DNA for the CDR3 is TGTGCCAGCAGCTTATATCAGGGGATGAACACTGAAGCTTTCTTT. This codes for CASSLYQGMNTEAFF. The chain links TRBV7-2 to TRBJ1-1; the D gene is possibly TRBD1 (6 bases). Germline V gene lookup returns CDR1 SGHTA and CDR2 FQGNSA. V lost 2 bases and J 0 bases, leaving 10 bases between the germline ends. The CDR3 is 15 amino acids.

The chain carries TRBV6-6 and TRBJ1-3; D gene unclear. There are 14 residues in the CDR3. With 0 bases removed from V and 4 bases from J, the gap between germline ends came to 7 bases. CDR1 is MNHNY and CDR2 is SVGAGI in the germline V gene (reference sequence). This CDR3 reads CASSYSAGGNTIYF. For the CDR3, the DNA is TGTGCCAGCAGTTACTCTGCCGGGGGAAACACCATATATTTT.

CDR3 protein: CASSPTSDSNQPQHF. As DNA, the CDR3 is TGTGCCAGCAGTCCAACATCTGATAGCAATCAGCCCCAGCATTTT. V and J are TRBV28 and TRBJ1-5; D not resolved. The V gene lost 5 bases and the J gene lost 0 bases, with 11 bases spanning the gap. CDR1 is MDHEN, CDR2 SYDVKM, per germline. CDR3 length: 15 amino acids.

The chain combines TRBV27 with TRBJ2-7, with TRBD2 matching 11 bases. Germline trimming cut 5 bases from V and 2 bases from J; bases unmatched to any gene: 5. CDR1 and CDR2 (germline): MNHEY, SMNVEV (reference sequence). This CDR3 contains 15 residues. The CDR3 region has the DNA TGTGCCAGCAGTAAGGGACTAGCGGAAACCTACGAGCAGTACTTC. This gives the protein CASSKGLAETYEQYF.

CDR3 amino acids: CASSLNGAATGELFF. As DNA, the CDR3 is TGTGCCAGCAGCTTAAACGGGGCGGCCACCGGGGAGCTGTTTTTT. The rearrangement uses TRBV7-9 and TRBJ2-2, with D possibly called TRBD1 or TRBD2 (5 bases each). The CDR3 is made up of 15 amino acids. Per germline, CDR1 SEHNR and CDR2 FQNEAQ (reference sequence). Trimming cost V 2 bases and J 4 bases, with 11 bases left between them.

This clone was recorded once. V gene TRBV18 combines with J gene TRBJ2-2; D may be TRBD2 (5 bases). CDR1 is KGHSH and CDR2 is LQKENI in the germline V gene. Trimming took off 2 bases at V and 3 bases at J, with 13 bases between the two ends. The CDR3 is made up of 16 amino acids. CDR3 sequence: CASSPGREKDTGELFF. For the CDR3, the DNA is TGTGCCAGCTCACCAGGTAGGGAGAAGGACACCGGGGAGCTGTTTTTT.

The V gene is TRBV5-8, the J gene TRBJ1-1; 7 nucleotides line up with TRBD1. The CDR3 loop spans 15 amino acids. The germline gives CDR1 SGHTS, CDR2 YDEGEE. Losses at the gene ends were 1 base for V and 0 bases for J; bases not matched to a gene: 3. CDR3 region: CASSLKGQLNTEAFF. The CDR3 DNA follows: TGTGCCAGCAGCTTGAAGGGACAGTTGAACACTGAAGCTTTCTTT.

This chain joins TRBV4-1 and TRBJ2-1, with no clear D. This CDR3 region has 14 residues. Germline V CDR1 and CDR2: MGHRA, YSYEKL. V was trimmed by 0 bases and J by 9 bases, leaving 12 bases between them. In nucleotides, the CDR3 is TGCGCCAGCAGCCAAGATGGGCTCGGCGGTGAGCAGTTCTTC. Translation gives CASSQDGLGGEQFF.

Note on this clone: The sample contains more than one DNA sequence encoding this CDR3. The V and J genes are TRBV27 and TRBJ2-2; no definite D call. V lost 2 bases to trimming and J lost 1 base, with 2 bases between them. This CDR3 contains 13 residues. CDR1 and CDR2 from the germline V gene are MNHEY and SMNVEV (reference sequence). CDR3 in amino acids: CASSLGNTGELFF. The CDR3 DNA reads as TGTGCCAGCAGTTTAGGGAACACCGGGGAGCTGTTTTTT.

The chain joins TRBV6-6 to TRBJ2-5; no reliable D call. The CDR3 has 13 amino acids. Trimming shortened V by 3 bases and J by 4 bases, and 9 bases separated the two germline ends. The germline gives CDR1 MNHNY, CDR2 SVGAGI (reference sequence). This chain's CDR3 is CASSYEYAETQYF. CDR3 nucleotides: TGTGCCAGCAGTTATGAGTACGCAGAGACCCAGTACTTC.